This T cell receptor beta chain originates from a study of STAT5B mutations in CD4+ large granular lymphocyte leukemia. This clone turned up a few times. Its specificity is not known. Broader study findings: CD4-sorted patient repertoires seemed more clonal than healthy CD4+ repertoires. Higher CD4+ than CD8+ T-LGLL clonality might reflect small sample size. 8/27 top patient clones versus 2/35 control clones were TRBV06-family.

CDR1 and CDR2 (germline): SEHNR, FQNEAQ (reference sequence). Trimming removed 5 bases from V and 3 bases from J; junction bases left unmatched: 1. The CDR3 has 14 residues. The assay was run at survey level. Profiling relied on immunoSEQ multiplex PCR, and the TCRdb table lists in-frame clones only, not all of them. Among around 30,000 clones, about four fifths were seen once, and the ten largest hold about 2.5%. The chain carries TRBV7-9 and TRBJ1-5; 10 nucleotides line up with TRBD1. Sequenced material: CD4+ T cells from blood buffy coats. This sequence originates from a human donor in good health. The DNA for the CDR3 is TGTGCCAGCAGCGACAGGGGGCCCAATCAGCCCCAGCATTTT. As protein: CASSDRGPNQPQHF. Variable domain in full (rest from reference TRBV7-9 and TRBJ1-5): DTGVSQNPRHKITKRGQNVTFRCDPISEHNRLYWYRQTLGQGPEFLTYFQNEAQLEKSRLLSDRFSAERPKGSFSTLEIQRTEQGDSAMYLCASSDRGPNQPQHFGDGTRLSIL.